These 9 T cell receptor beta chains originate from one sample sequenced in a study of blood T cell repertoires in COVID-19. Assay: immunoSEQ multiplex PCR; the TCRdb copy retains only in-frame clones and omits some. The sample lists 310,000 or so clones, around 86% occurring once. Material: peripheral blood. The receptor set was obtained from a man aged 50-60 years with active or convalescent COVID-19.

The gene calls are TRBV11-3 and TRBJ2-2; 8 bases line up with TRBD1. Losses at the gene ends were 5 bases for V and 1 base for J; bases not matched to a gene: 3. The length of the CDR3 is 15 residues. The V gene's germline CDR1 is SGHNT and CDR2 YENEEA. The CDR3 DNA is TGTGCCAGCAGCCTCGGGACAGGGAACACCGGGGAGCTGTTTTTT. Its protein product is CASSLGTGNTGELFF. Supplemented by reference TRBV11-3 and TRBJ2-2, the full variable domain reads EAGVVQSPRYKIIEKKQPVAFWCNPISGHNTLYWYLQNLGQGPELLIRYENEEAVDDSQLPKDRFSAERLKGVDSTLKIQPAELGDSAVYLCASSLGTGNTGELFFGEGSRLTVL.

The CDR3, as DNA: TGTGCCAGTAGTATCTGGGACAGGGGCTCAGATACGCAGTATTTT. As protein: CASSIWDRGSDTQYF. The chain uses TRBV19 and TRBJ2-3, with 10 bases fitting TRBD1. V lost 3 bases, J lost 4 bases, and 4 bases stayed unmatched. This CDR3 spans 15 amino acids. CDR1 is LNHDA, CDR2 SQIVND, per germline (reference sequence).

This clone appeared a few times. V is TRBV28 and J is TRBJ1-1, with a weak D call TRBD1 (5 bases). The CDR3 loop spans 15 amino acids. Germline CDR1 reads MDHEN; CDR2 reads SYDVKM. The V end lost 4 bases, the J end lost 6 bases, and 18 bases lay between the germline ends. The chain's CDR3 is CASSSVDTRGAEAFF. The CDR3 coding sequence is TGTGCCAGCAGTTCCGTGGACACTCGAGGCGCTGAAGCTTTCTTT.

The chain couples TRBV4-3 to TRBJ2-7, with 8 bases that match TRBD1. The CDR3 contains 13 residues. Germline assignment: CDR1 LGHNA and CDR2 YSLEER. V lost 0 bases to trimming and J lost 5 bases; unmatched junction nucleotides: 0. CDR3 region: CASSQDRGHEQYF. CDR3 sequence (DNA): TGCGCCAGCAGCCAAGACAGGGGGCACGAGCAGTACTTC.

V is TRBV19 and J is TRBJ2-1; 8 bases map to TRBD2. This CDR3 spans 14 amino acids. The V segment lost 5 bases and the J segment 5 bases; nucleotides outside the gene matches: 5. Germline CDR1 reads LNHDA; CDR2 reads SQIVND (reference sequence). CDR3 in amino acids: CASSPSGYNNEQFF. CDR3 nucleotide sequence: TGTGCCAGTAGTCCTAGCGGGTATAACAATGAGCAGTTCTTC.

This sequence joins TRBV10-2 and TRBJ1-2; possible D gene TRBD1, 6 bases. Germline CDR1 is WSHSY and CDR2 is SAAADI. V was trimmed by 6 bases and J by 8 bases, leaving 16 bases between them. The CDR3 loop spans 13 amino acids. The chain's CDR3 is CASSPRQVEGYTF. CDR3 coding DNA: TGCGCCAGCAGCCCGAGACAGGTGGAGGGCTACACCTTC.

The CDR3 DNA sequence: TGTGCCAGCTCCATAAACGGTGGTCTAGCCGAGACCCAGTACTTC. The encoded protein is CASSINGGLAETQYF. The chain combines TRBV28 with TRBJ2-5, with D possibly being TRBD2 (5 bases). This CDR3 spans 15 amino acids. Germline assignment: CDR1 MDHEN and CDR2 SYDVKM. V shed 8 bases and J shed 5 bases, with 21 bases lying between them.

The chain carries TRBV27 and TRBJ2-3; TRBD2 matches at 7 bases. The V segment lost 5 bases and the J segment 4 bases; nucleotides outside the gene matches: 18. CDR3 size: 18 residues. Germline V gene lookup returns CDR1 MNHEY and CDR2 SMNVEV (reference sequence). CDR3 in amino acids: CASSPRGGRLLSADTQYF. In DNA, the CDR3 is TGTGCCAGCAGTCCCCGAGGCGGGAGACTACTGAGCGCAGATACGCAGTATTTT.

This sequence joins TRBV28 and TRBJ2-7; TRBD1 agrees at 10 bases. V lost 3 bases and J lost 2; bases outside the gene matches: 4. The CDR3 has 15 amino acids. In germline, CDR1 is MDHEN, CDR2 SYDVKM. CDR3 DNA sequence: TGTGCCAGCAGTTTGCCCGGGACAGGGGCCTACGAGCAGTACTTC. This codes for CASSLPGTGAYEQYF.